The 17 T cell receptor beta chains below were found in one sample sequenced in a study of blood T cell repertoires in COVID-19. Produced via immunoSEQ multiplex PCR; TCRdb's table is partial and in-frame only. The sample comprises 55,000 to 75,000 clones, roughly three quarters of which are singletons, and 15% to 19% rests with the top ten. The sample taken for sequencing was peripheral blood. These receptors were taken from a man older than 75 with acute or convalescent COVID-19.

This chain joins TRBV5-1 and TRBJ2-6; weak D call: TRBD1 (5 bases). Germline CDR1 SGHRS, CDR2 YFSETQ. V lost 5 bases and J 3 bases, leaving 12 bases between the germline ends. This CDR3 is built from 15 residues. The CDR3 DNA reads TGCGCCAGCAGGACAGCCCTTGGTGGGGCCAACGTCCTGACTTTC. This codes for CASRTALGGANVLTF.

This clone has only a few counts. The CDR3 reads CASSLRDRGFGYGYTF. The CDR3 nucleotides are TGCGCCAGCAGCTTACGGGACAGGGGGTTCGGCTATGGCTACACCTTC. The chain links TRBV5-1 to TRBJ1-2; 11 positions agree with TRBD1. CDR3 length equals 16 residues. Germline assignment: CDR1 SGHRS and CDR2 YFSETQ. The trim removed 2 bases at V and 4 bases at J, leaving 7 bases unmatched.

By sample share, this clone is hyperexpanded. The chain joins TRBV4-2 to TRBJ1-5; D gene ambiguous. The germline gives CDR1 LGHNA, CDR2 YNFKEQ. CDR3 length: 13 amino acids. With 3 bases removed from V and 6 bases from J, the gap between germline ends came to 9 bases. The CDR3, as DNA: TGTGCCAGCAGCCAGGAGTTAAGTCAGCCCCAGCATTTT. Translated, it gives CASSQELSQPQHF.

The J gene is TRBJ2-1, the V gene TRBV4-3; weak D call: TRBD2 (5 bases). Trimming took 3 bases from V and 3 from J, leaving 18 bases between them. This CDR3 is 17 amino acids long. The germline gives CDR1 LGHNA, CDR2 YSLEER. CDR3 DNA: TGCGCCAGCAGCCAGTGGGCGGGCCCGCTAGGCTACAATGAGCAGTTCTTC. Translation gives CASSQWAGPLGYNEQFF.

The rearrangement links TRBV28 to TRBJ2-7; D is unresolved. V shed 5 bases and J shed 4 bases, with 18 bases lying between them. The CDR3 totals 15 residues. The germline CDR1 and CDR2 sequences are MDHEN and SYDVKM. The DNA of the CDR3 is TGTGCCAGCAGTCCCCCCGGCGATGGAGATTACGAGCAGTACTTC. The encoded protein is CASSPPGDGDYEQYF.

This rearrangement joins TRBV28 to TRBJ2-7, with 8 bases matching TRBD1. CDR3 length: 14 amino acids. J gave up 2 bases and V 4 bases, and 4 bases lay outside the gene matches. Germline loops: CDR1 MDHEN, CDR2 SYDVKM. CDR3 region: CASSSPGQAYEQYF. In DNA, the CDR3 is TGTGCCAGCAGTTCTCCGGGACAGGCCTACGAGCAGTACTTC.

With regard to this clone: Other DNA variants within this sample encode the same CDR3. The rearrangement links TRBV10-3 to TRBJ2-7; 8 nucleotides agree with TRBD2. Trimming at V came to 1 base and at J to 6 bases, leaving 8 bases not matched to a gene. Germline values: CDR1 ENHRY, CDR2 SYGVKD. The CDR3 totals 15 residues. CDR3 DNA sequence: TGTGCCATCAGTGAGTTTGTTCGGGAGGGAGCCGAGCAGTACTTC. It codes for CAISEFVREGAEQYF.

This chain links TRBV5-1 with TRBJ2-3, with 8 bases lining up with TRBD1. Germline V gene lookup returns CDR1 SGHRS and CDR2 YFSETQ. CDR3 length: 15 amino acids. V lost 4 bases to trimming and J lost 2 bases; unmatched junction nucleotides: 6. The CDR3 bases are TGCGCCAGCAGCATAGGACAGGGTAACACAGATACGCAGTATTTT. This translates into CASSIGQGNTDTQYF.

CDR3 nucleotides: TGCGCCAGCAGCCGTGAAACTAGCGGGAGTTACGAGCAGTACTTC. This sequence encodes CASSRETSGSYEQYF. The gene calls are TRBV5-1 and TRBJ2-7; TRBD2 agrees at 11 bases. Germline V CDR1 and CDR2: SGHRS, YFSETQ. The CDR3 has 15 residues. The ends lost 4 bases at V and 4 bases at J; junction bases unmatched: 7. Full variable domain (rest looked up from reference TRBV5-1 and TRBJ2-7): KAGVTQTPRYLIKTRGQQVTLSCSPISGHRSVSWYQQTPGQGLQFLFEYFSETQRNKGNFPGRFSGRQFSNSRSEMNVSTLELGDSALYLCASSRETSGSYEQYFGPGTRLTVT.

The rearrangement joins TRBV11-3 to TRBJ1-3; weak D call: TRBD1 (5 bases). V shed 8 bases and J shed 4 bases, with 18 bases lying between them. The CDR3 contains 15 residues. CDR1 is SGHNT and CDR2 is YENEEA in the germline V gene. DNA of the CDR3: TGTGCCAGCTCCCTAGGGGAGGAAGGCGGAAACACCATATATTTT. Its protein product is CASSLGEEGGNTIYF.

The rearrangement joins TRBV30 to TRBJ1-5; weak D call: TRBD1 (6 bases). The CDR3 is 12 residues long. The V and J ends lost 5 bases and 8 bases respectively, with 13 bases between them. Germline CDR1 GTSNPN, CDR2 SVGIG (reference sequence). The DNA for the CDR3 is TGTGCCTGGGGCTCACAGGGTAAGCCCCAGCATTTT. This gives the protein CAWGSQGKPQHF.

This rearrangement joins TRBV11-1 to TRBJ2-1; possibly TRBD2 for D (5 bases). There are 13 residues in the CDR3. Germline CDR1 reads SGHAT; CDR2 reads FQDESV (reference sequence). Trimming took 3 bases from V and 8 from J, leaving 11 bases between them. CDR3 residues: CASSFGFGDEQFF. DNA for the CDR3: TGTGCCAGCAGCTTCGGGTTCGGGGATGAGCAGTTCTTC.

The chain couples TRBV19 to TRBJ2-3; 9 positions match TRBD1. The germline gives CDR1 LNHDA, CDR2 SQIVND (reference sequence). The CDR3 spans 15 residues. V shed 3 bases, J shed 4 bases, and the junction held 5 bases outside the gene matches. The CDR3 spells CASSIPGTGPDTQYF. DNA of the CDR3: TGTGCCAGTAGTATCCCAGGGACAGGGCCAGATACGCAGTATTTT.

This clone occurred a few times. J is TRBJ2-3 and V is TRBV5-4, with 11 bases matching TRBD2. The CDR3 length is 15 residues. Trimming took 4 bases from V and 6 from J; bases not matched to a gene: 7. CDR1 SGHNT and CDR2 YYREEE come from the germline V gene (reference sequence). CDR3 bases: TGTGCCAGCAGCCGTAGCGGGGGGGCAGTGGATACGCAGTATTTT. It encodes CASSRSGGAVDTQYF.

This clone was picked up one time. This chain joins TRBV25-1 and TRBJ1-1; a weak D match, TRBD1 (6 bases). Trimming shortened V by 4 bases and J by 5 bases, and 11 bases separated the two germline ends. From germline, CDR1 is MGHDK and CDR2 SYGVNS. The CDR3 is 13 residues long. The CDR3 loop is CASSVGHRTEAFF. The CDR3 DNA reads TGTGCCAGCAGTGTGGGACACCGTACTGAAGCTTTCTTT.

This clone was recorded once. V and J are TRBV7-3 and TRBJ1-1; tentatively, D is TRBD1 (6 bases). Germline V CDR1 and CDR2: SGHTA, FQGTGA. V lost 5 bases, J lost 5 bases, and 15 bases lay in between. The CDR3 is 14 amino acids. The CDR3 nucleotides are TGTGCCAGCAGCCTACAGGGTGAGGCAACTGAAGCTTTCTTT. Protein: CASSLQGEATEAFF.

In DNA form, the CDR3 reads TGTGCCAGCAGCCCGTTAGCGGGGGGGACAGATACGCAGTATTTT. Translation: CASSPLAGGTDTQYF. This chain uses TRBV7-3 with TRBJ2-3, with TRBD2 identical over 11 bases. CDR3 length: 15 residues. J lost 3 bases, V lost 5 bases, and 4 bases had no gene match. The germline V gene has CDR1 SGHTA and CDR2 FQGTGA.